A single sample gave rise to the 18 T cell receptor beta chains below, sequenced in a study of Ad26.COV2.S vaccination and SARS-CoV-2 variants. Profiling relied on immunoSEQ multiplex PCR, and the TCRdb table lists in-frame clones only, not all of them. The sample records 400,000 to 450,000 clones, roughly 88% being singletons. Described treatment: approximately 18 received Ad26.COV2.S at low or high dose, single or two shots; a few received placebo; per-sample allocation not given. Following the first vaccine or placebo injection, samples were taken on day 63. The sample consisted of peripheral blood, taken in a trial of Ad26.COV2.S vaccine versus placebo. The source of these receptors is a person between 18 and 59 years old who received the Ad26.COV2.S COVID-19 vaccine or a placebo.

The rearrangement joins TRBV28 to TRBJ2-1; TRBD2 aligns across 14 bases. The V and J ends lost 4 bases and 6 bases, in that order; junction bases with no gene match: 8. CDR3 length equals 17 residues. Looked up from germline, CDR1 is MDHEN and CDR2 is SYDVKM. The CDR3 DNA sequence: TGTGCCAGCAGTTCCCCCACGGGACTAGCGGGAGTCAATGAGCAGTTCTTC. Translation gives CASSSPTGLAGVNEQFF.

The table lists this clone with a few counts. J is TRBJ1-5 and V is TRBV7-2; no clear D gene. Looked up from germline, CDR1 is SGHTA and CDR2 is FQGNSA. V shed 0 bases and J shed 5 bases, with 14 bases lying between them. CDR3 length: 16 amino acids. The CDR3 here is CASSLANSGAHQPQHF. The CDR3 DNA follows: TGTGCCAGCAGCTTAGCTAACAGTGGAGCGCATCAGCCCCAGCATTTT.

This chain joins TRBV28 and TRBJ2-1; maybe TRBD2 (5 bases). The CDR3 runs 13 residues. Per the germline V gene, CDR1 is MDHEN and CDR2 is SYDVKM. Between the trimmed V and J ends, which lost 7 bases and 6 bases, there was a span of 13 bases. The CDR3 spells CASNAQLGNEQFF. For the CDR3, the DNA is TGTGCCAGCAACGCCCAACTAGGCAATGAGCAGTTCTTC.

The V call is TRBV2, the J call TRBJ2-2, with 9 bases lining up with TRBD2. Losses at the gene ends were 6 bases for V and 4 bases for J; bases not matched to a gene: 9. CDR1 is SNHLY, CDR2 FYNNEI, per germline. The CDR3 has 16 residues. As DNA, the CDR3 is TGTGCCAGCAGCAAGACTAGCGGAAGAATCACCGGGGAGCTGTTTTTT. It translates to CASSKTSGRITGELFF.

J is TRBJ1-2 and V is TRBV9; no reliable D call. Germline V gene data show CDR1 as SGDLS and CDR2 as YYNGEE. The CDR3 length is 15 residues. V lost 3 bases, J lost 0 bases, and 12 bases lay in between. CDR3 sequence: CASSDSRNANYGYTF. DNA of the CDR3: TGTGCCAGCAGCGACAGCAGAAACGCTAACTATGGCTACACCTTC.

The chain uses TRBV7-2 and TRBJ2-7; D not certain. Germline loops: CDR1 SGHTA, CDR2 FQGNSA. Trimming left V 1 base short and J 0 bases short, with 10 bases between. CDR3 length: 15 amino acids. CDR3 residues: CASSLEWGSSYEQYF. The DNA of the CDR3 is TGTGCCAGCAGCTTAGAATGGGGAAGCTCCTACGAGCAGTACTTC.

The rearrangement joins TRBV27 to TRBJ1-2; D is unresolved. CDR3 length: 11 amino acids. Germline V lookup: CDR1 MNHEY, CDR2 SMNVEV (reference sequence). Trimming took off 3 bases at V and 6 bases at J, with 5 bases between the two ends. The CDR3 DNA follows: TGTGCCAGCAGTTTCCGCGATGGCTACACCTTC. It yields the protein CASSFRDGYTF.

This sequence joins TRBV28 and TRBJ1-2; D unresolved. The CDR3 extends over 13 amino acids. V dropped 9 bases and J dropped 4 bases, with 15 bases sitting between them. CDR1 MDHEN and CDR2 SYDVKM come from the germline V gene. For the CDR3, the DNA is TGTGCCAGTTTGGATTCGGCCTCCTATGGCTACACCTTC. It yields the protein CASLDSASYGYTF.

V is TRBV7-3 and J is TRBJ2-2; the D call may be TRBD1 or TRBD2 (5 bases each). V was clipped by 0 bases and J by 1 base, with 33 bases between them. This CDR3 is built from 24 residues. The germline CDR1 and CDR2 sequences are SGHTA and FQGTGA. The CDR3 nucleotides are TGTGCCAGCAGCTTAACCTGTGTTCCCGAGGGCCCCAAAGCAGGGTGGAAGAACACCGGGGAGCTGTTTTTT. This codes for CASSLTCVPEGPKAGWKNTGELFF.

The chain carries TRBV3-1 (or the pseudogene TRBV3-2) and TRBJ1-3, with unresolved D. The CDR3 contains 13 residues. Germline V lookup: CDR1 LGHDT, CDR2 YNNKEL (reference sequence). V lost 0 bases, J lost 11 bases, and 11 bases lay in between. CDR3 protein: CASSQDLGTPIYF. CDR3 coding DNA: TGTGCCAGCAGCCAAGATTTGGGAACCCCCATATATTTT.

The chain uses TRBV3-1 (or the pseudogene TRBV3-2) and TRBJ2-3; 12 bases fit TRBD1. CDR1 is LGHDT and CDR2 is YNNKEL in the germline V gene (reference sequence). CDR3 length: 17 residues. Trimming removed 2 bases from V and 3 bases from J; junction bases left unmatched: 6. The CDR3, as DNA: TGTGCCAGCAGCCAATCCGGGACAGGGGGCATGACAGATACGCAGTATTTT. The encoded protein is CASSQSGTGGMTDTQYF.

The V call is TRBV7-6, the J call TRBJ1-2; a weak D match, TRBD1 (6 bases). Between the trimmed V and J ends, which lost 2 bases and 4 bases, there was a span of 14 bases. CDR3 length: 15 residues. Germline values: CDR1 SGHVS, CDR2 FNYEAQ. The CDR3 spells CASSLRQGNTYGYTF. The CDR3 DNA is TGTGCCAGCAGCTTAAGGCAGGGGAATACCTATGGCTACACCTTC.

The chain joins TRBV5-4 to TRBJ2-1, with 12 bases identical to TRBD2. In germline, CDR1 is SGHNT, CDR2 YYREEE (reference sequence). V shed 0 bases and J 6 bases; nucleotides not matched to a gene: 7. This CDR3 is built from 17 residues. CDR3 sequence reads: CASSLGGSSGRVNEQFF. CDR3 coding DNA: TGTGCCAGCAGCTTGGGGGGGTCTAGCGGGAGGGTCAATGAGCAGTTCTTC. The variable domain in full, completed from reference TRBV5-4 and TRBJ2-1, reads ETGVTQSPTHLIKTRGQQVTLRCSSQSGHNTVSWYQQALGQGPQFIFQYYREEENGRGNFPPRFSGLQFPNYSSELNVNALELDDSALYLCASSLGGSSGRVNEQFFGPGTRLTVL.

This clone was counted once. This chain uses TRBV7-8 with TRBJ1-5; D unclear. CDR1 is SGHVS and CDR2 is FQNEAQ in the germline V gene. Trimming stripped 3 bases from V and 9 bases from J, with 12 bases between. CDR3 size: 13 residues. Written as DNA, the CDR3 is TGTGCCAGCAGCTTGGTCCGGGAGAGGCCCCAGCATTTT. Translated: CASSLVRERPQHF.

This chain connects TRBV7-2 to TRBJ1-2; no reliable D call. CDR3 size: 14 residues. Germline CDR1 and CDR2: SGHTA and FQGNSA. V lost 1 base to trimming and J lost 6 bases, with 12 bases between them. The CDR3 DNA sequence: TGTGCCAGCAGCTTAGACGGGCAGGTCAATGGCTACACCTTC. Protein: CASSLDGQVNGYTF.

The chain combines TRBV28 with TRBJ1-1; the D gene is possibly TRBD1 (5 bases). Germline V gene lookup returns CDR1 MDHEN and CDR2 SYDVKM. The CDR3 length is 14 residues. Trimming pared 6 bases from V and 6 bases from J, leaving 17 bases between. CDR3 nucleotides: TGTGCCAGCAGCCCTGGGGGGAGTAGGGCTGAAGCTTTCTTT. Its protein is CASSPGGSRAEAFF. Based on the CDR3 plus reference TRBV28 and TRBJ1-1, the full variable domain is DVKVTQSSRYLVKRTGEKVFLECVQDMDHENMFWYRQDPGLGLRLIYFSYDVKMKEKGDIPEGYSVSREKKERFSLILESASTNQTSMYLCASSPGGSRAEAFFGQGTRLTVV.

This chain joins TRBV27 and TRBJ2-7, with TRBD1 as a possible D gene (6 bases). Trimming took 6 bases from V and 2 from J, leaving 11 bases between them. CDR1 and CDR2 (germline): MNHEY, SMNVEV (reference sequence). This CDR3 is 13 amino acids long. CDR3 sequence (DNA): TGTGCCAGCAGCCTAGACAGGACCTACGAGCAGTACTTC. Protein: CASSLDRTYEQYF.

This clone appeared once. The chain uses TRBV19 and TRBJ2-3, with a possible D match to TRBD2 (5 bases). Germline V gene lookup returns CDR1 LNHDA and CDR2 SQIVND (reference sequence). The CDR3 is 14 amino acids. Trimming cost V 2 bases and J 2 bases, with 8 bases left between them. CDR3 loop: CASSISGLTDTQYF. CDR3 DNA: TGTGCCAGTAGTATAAGCGGCCTCACAGATACGCAGTATTTT.